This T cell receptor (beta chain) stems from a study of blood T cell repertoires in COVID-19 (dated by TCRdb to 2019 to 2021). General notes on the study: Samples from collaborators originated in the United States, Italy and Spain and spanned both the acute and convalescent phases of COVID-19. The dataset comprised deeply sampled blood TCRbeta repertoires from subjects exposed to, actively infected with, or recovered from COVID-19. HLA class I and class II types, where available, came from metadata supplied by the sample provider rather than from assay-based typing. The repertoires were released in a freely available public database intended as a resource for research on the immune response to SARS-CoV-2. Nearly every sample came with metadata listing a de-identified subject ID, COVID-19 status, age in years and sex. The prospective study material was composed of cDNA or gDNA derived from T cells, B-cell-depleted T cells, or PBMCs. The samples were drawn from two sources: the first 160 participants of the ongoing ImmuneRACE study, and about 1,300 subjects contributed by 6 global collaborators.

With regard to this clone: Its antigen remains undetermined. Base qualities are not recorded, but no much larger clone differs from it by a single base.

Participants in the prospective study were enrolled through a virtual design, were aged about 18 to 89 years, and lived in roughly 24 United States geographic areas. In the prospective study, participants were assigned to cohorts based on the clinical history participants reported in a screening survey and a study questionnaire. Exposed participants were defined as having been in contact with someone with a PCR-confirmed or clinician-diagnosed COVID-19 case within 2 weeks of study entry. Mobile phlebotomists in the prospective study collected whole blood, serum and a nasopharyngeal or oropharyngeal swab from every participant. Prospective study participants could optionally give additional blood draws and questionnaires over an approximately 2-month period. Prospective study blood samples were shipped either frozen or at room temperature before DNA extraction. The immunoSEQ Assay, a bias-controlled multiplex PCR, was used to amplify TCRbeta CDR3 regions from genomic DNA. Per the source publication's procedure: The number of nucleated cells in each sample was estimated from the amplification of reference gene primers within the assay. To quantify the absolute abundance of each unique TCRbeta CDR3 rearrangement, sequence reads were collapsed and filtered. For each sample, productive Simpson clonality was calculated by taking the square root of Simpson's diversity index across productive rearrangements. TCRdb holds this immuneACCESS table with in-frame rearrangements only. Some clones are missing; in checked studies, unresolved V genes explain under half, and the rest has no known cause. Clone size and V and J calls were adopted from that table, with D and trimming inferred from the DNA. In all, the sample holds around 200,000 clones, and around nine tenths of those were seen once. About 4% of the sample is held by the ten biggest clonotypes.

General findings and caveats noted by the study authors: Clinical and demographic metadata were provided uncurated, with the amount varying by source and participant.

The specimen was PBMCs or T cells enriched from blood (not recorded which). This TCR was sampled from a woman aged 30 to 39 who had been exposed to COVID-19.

The CDR3 amino acid sequence is: CASSSGEGSYEQYF. The nucleotide sequence reads as follows: TGTGCCAGCAGCTCGGGGGAGGGCTCCTACGAGCAGTACTTC. The chain links TRBV7-2 with TRBJ2-7; 7 junctional bases match TRBD2. Trimming removed 4 bases from V and 0 bases from J; the gene matches leave 3 bases unexplained. The CDR3 spans 14 residues, from the cysteine through the phenylalanine. The read is trimmed to its CDR3 DNA, 42 bases read in frame from base 1. Via the germline V gene, CDR1 is SGHTA and CDR2 FQGNSA.